A few counts support the clone carrying this TCR beta chain. As handled by the study authors: Reference gene primer amplification yielded estimated nucleated cell counts. Data came from immunoSEQ multiplex PCR; TCRdb stores just in-frame clones and leaves some out. V and J calls and clone size are copied from that table; D and trimming were computed from the DNA. The table includes some 110,000 clones, about 90% detected once. The CDR3 totals 14 residues. Per the germline V gene, CDR1 is SGHAT and CDR2 is FQNNGV. The V end was cut by 1 base, the J end by 5 bases, with 6 bases between. This entry comes from a study of blood T cell repertoires in COVID-19. Study summary: The origin of the acute and convalescent COVID-19 samples was the United States, Italy and Spain.

The source material was peripheral blood. The receptor was derived from a human donor in a cohort sampled during active COVID-19. The chain joins TRBV11-2 to TRBJ1-6, with no clear D. The CDR3 DNA reads TGTGCCAGCAGCTTAGGGGCCCATAATTCACCCCTCCACTTT. It specifies CASSLGAHNSPLHF.